A selection of T cell receptor beta chains follows, all from one sample in a study of shared clonotypes between healthy human individuals. Profiling relied on immunoSEQ multiplex PCR, and the TCRdb table lists in-frame clones only, not all of them. The sample lists about 600,000 clones; about 96% were seen once. The sample consisted of naive CD4+ T cells sorted from blood. The receptor source for this set is a woman between 25 and 40 years old in good health. The CDR3 runs from the conserved cysteine through the conserved F or W. Fields, in order: J gene, V gene, CDR3 protein.

TRBJ2-7,TRBV2,CASSDRAYEQYF
TRBJ2-7,TRBV2,CASGREGPYEQYF
TRBJ1-5,TRBV4-1,CASSQTGQHSNQPQHF
TRBJ1-6,TRBV4-2,CASSQEGWGASSPLHF
TRBJ1-1,TRBV9,CASSVAMNTEAFF
TRBJ1-2,TRBV28,CASRPTGTGNYGYTF
TRBJ2-3,TRBV6-1,CASIRFGEGPDTQYF
TRBJ2-1,TRBV18,CASSPPGLAGGGAYNEQFF
NA,TRBV7-2,CASSTPRTGTYEQYF
TRBJ2-1,TRBV19,CASSIVGELYNEQFF
TRBJ2-1,TRBV7-3,CASSLPPEGNNEQFF
TRBJ1-2,TRBV5-1,CASSLVQGAVYGYTF
TRBJ2-7,TRBV25-1,CASSEFGQGAFNEQYF